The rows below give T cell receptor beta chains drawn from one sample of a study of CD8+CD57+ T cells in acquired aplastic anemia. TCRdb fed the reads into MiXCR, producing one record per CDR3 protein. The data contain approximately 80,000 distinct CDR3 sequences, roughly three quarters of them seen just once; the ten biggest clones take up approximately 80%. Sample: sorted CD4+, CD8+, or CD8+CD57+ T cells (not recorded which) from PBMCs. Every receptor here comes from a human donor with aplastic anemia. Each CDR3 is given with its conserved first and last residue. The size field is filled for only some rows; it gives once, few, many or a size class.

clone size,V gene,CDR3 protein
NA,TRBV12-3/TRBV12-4,CASSSEVRSNEQFF
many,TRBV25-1,CASALGANQPQHF
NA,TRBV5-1,CASSLQDPYNSPLHF
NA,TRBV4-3,CASSQEVDSGRGAYF
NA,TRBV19,CASSKGTGDRTEAFF
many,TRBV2,CASSEISYEQYF
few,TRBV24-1,CATSDPRTGEETQYF
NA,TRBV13,CASSSTDRQPYEQYF
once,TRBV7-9,CASSPKANQPQHF
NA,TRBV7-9,CASSLVWGEQYF
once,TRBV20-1,CSALIPAGINQPQHF
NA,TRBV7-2,CASSLGREKTYEQYF
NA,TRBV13,CASSSGQGMTEAFF
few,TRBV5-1,CASSLVAGSTDTQYF
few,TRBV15,CATSKPSLTNEKLFF
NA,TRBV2,CASIPRPYSGANVLTF
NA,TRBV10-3,CAIRLSGSDTGEQYF
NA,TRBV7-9,CASSSVAGSGYTF
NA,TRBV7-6,CASSLVRLSYEQYF
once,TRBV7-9,CASSSQELGGSETQYF
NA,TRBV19,CASSIGPNEQFF
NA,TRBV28,CASGGYQETQYF
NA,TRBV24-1,CATMAGSASTDTQYF
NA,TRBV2,CASSALVGVDTEAFF
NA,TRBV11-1,CASSLFSRGTGANVLTF
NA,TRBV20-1,CSVRSSNQPQHF
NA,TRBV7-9,CASSSPLRDEQYF
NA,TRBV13,CASSPPRLAGGETQYF
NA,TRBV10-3,CAISGTGGNTGELFF
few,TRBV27,CASSDRGFHGYTF
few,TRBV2,CASTPQGYEQYF
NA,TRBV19,CASSIDSSPPYEQYF
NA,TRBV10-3,CAISEYQTSGNNEQFF
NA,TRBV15,CATSGHLRVGAEAFF
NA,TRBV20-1,CSARDVTNTGELFF
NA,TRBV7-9,CASSSDSSPLHF
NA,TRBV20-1,CSAAKRESGETQYF
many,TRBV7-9,CASSSPTGPYEQYF
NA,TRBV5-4,CASSPQQGVYGYTF
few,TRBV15,CATSREGLADYNEQFF
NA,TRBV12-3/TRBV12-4,CASRTSGAYEQYF
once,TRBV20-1,CSARVSSGAEDTQYF
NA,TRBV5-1,CASSLGTGAGGEKLFF
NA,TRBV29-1,CSGIWTSLQYF
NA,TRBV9,CASPEPPGANVLTF
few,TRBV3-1,CASSLSWGEPTEAFF
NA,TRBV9,CASSWGGLSNTGELFF